This T cell receptor beta chain was sequenced for a study of blood T cell repertoires in COVID-19. The method was immunoSEQ multiplex PCR; TCRdb's version includes in-frame clones alone and lacks a portion of them. The sample contains tens of thousands of clones, 60% to 80% of which appear only once. This clone was seen more than once but under ten times. Germline V gives CDR1 ENHRY, CDR2 SYGVKD. The length of the CDR3 is 16 residues. With 2 bases removed from V and 1 base from J, the gap between germline ends came to 14 bases. The sequencing sample was made of peripheral blood. The chain carries TRBV10-3 and TRBJ1-1; D uncertain. The clonotype comes from a man between 65 and 85 years old with active or convalescent COVID-19. This CDR3 reads CAISESSEVANTEAFF. CDR3 nucleotide sequence: TGTGCCATCAGTGAGAGCTCCGAGGTTGCGAACACTGAAGCTTTCTTT.